A single sample is the source of the 32 T cell receptor beta chains below, sequenced in a study of T-cell reconstitution after alpha-beta-depleted transplantation in children. Unique molecular identifiers were incorporated into the prepared TCRbeta library. TCRdb reprocessed the PCR reads via MiXCR and lists one record per CDR3 protein. The sample includes around 400,000 distinct CDR3 sequences, 20% of them seen just once. Sequencing used PBMCs from the stem cell graft donor, obtained from the stem cell graft. All receptors come from a human donor who donated a stem cell graft to a child with acute myeloid leukemia.

This clonotype was detected ten times or more. The chain joins TRBV12-3 or TRBV12-4 to TRBJ2-1, with 13 bases lining up with TRBD2. V shed 5 bases and J 4 bases; nucleotides not matched to a gene: 5. This CDR3 has 16 residues. This CDR3 is CASSTGTSGMYNEQFF. CDR3 sequence (DNA): TGTGCCAGCAGTACCGGGACTAGCGGGATGTACAATGAGCAGTTCTTC.

There are a few counts of this clonotype. The chain joins TRBV20-1 to TRBJ1-1; TRBD1 might be the D (6 bases). The CDR3 has 13 amino acids. Germline loops: CDR1 DFQATT, CDR2 SNEGSKA (reference sequence). Trimming removed 5 bases from V and 4 bases from J, with 14 bases in between. The CDR3: CSAGPGVFTEAFF. CDR3 coding DNA: TGCAGTGCTGGTCCAGGGGTTTTCACTGAAGCTTTCTTT.

V gene TRBV20-1 combines with J gene TRBJ2-1, with TRBD2 matching 14 bases. CDR1 is DFQATT, CDR2 SNEGSKA, per germline (reference sequence). The V segment lost 5 bases and the J segment 3 bases; nucleotides outside the gene matches: 9. The CDR3 runs 17 residues. The CDR3 coding sequence is TGCAGTGCTGGCGGGACTAGCGGGAGTCGGTTCTACAATGAGCAGTTCTTC. It specifies CSAGGTSGSRFYNEQFF.

This clonotype was counted only a few times. The V and J genes are TRBV11-2 and TRBJ2-1; a possible D gene is TRBD2 (5 bases). Germline CDR1 is SGHAT and CDR2 is FQNNGV. The CDR3 totals 13 residues. V lost 4 bases and J lost 7, with 11 bases in between. CDR3 protein: CASSSYRGNEQFF. The CDR3 DNA sequence: TGTGCCAGCAGCTCTTACAGAGGGAATGAGCAGTTCTTC.

This clonotype was counted only a few times. V is TRBV9 and J is TRBJ2-5; 10 bases fit TRBD2. The CDR3 runs 21 residues. Looked up from germline, CDR1 is SGDLS and CDR2 is YYNGEE. Trimming at V came to 4 bases and at J to 4 bases, leaving 25 bases not matched to a gene. DNA for the CDR3: TGTGCCAGCAGCACCTCGACAGGAGGCCGCGGGCTAGCGGGAGAGGCAGAGACCCAGTACTTC. Amino acid sequence: CASSTSTGGRGLAGEAETQYF.

This clonotype was recorded many times. This chain links TRBV6-5 with TRBJ1-1, with D hard to call. CDR3 length: 11 residues. V gave up 2 bases and J gave up 5 bases, with 3 bases separating them. Germline V gives CDR1 MNHEY, CDR2 SVGAGI. For the CDR3, the DNA is TGTGCCAGCAGTTACAGGACTGAAGCTTTCTTT. Translation gives CASSYRTEAFF.

This clonotype appeared a few times. V usage is TRBV20-1 and J usage is TRBJ1-1; no firm D call. V shed 2 bases and J shed 4 bases, with 5 bases lying between them. This CDR3 region has 11 residues. Germline V gene lookup returns CDR1 DFQATT and CDR2 SNEGSKA (reference sequence). This CDR3 is CSARFPTEAFF. CDR3 DNA sequence: TGCAGTGCTAGATTTCCCACTGAAGCTTTCTTT.

This chain joins TRBV7-9 and TRBJ1-1; maybe TRBD1 (5 bases). V was trimmed by 4 bases and J by 1 base, leaving 7 bases between them. In germline, CDR1 is SEHNR, CDR2 FQNEAQ (reference sequence). There are 13 residues in the CDR3. CDR3 sequence: CASSSQENTEAFF. The CDR3, as DNA: TGTGCCAGCAGCTCACAGGAGAACACTGAAGCTTTCTTT.

The rearrangement joins TRBV27 to TRBJ2-6, with D possibly TRBD1 on 6 matching bases. CDR3 size: 16 residues. V dropped 8 bases and J dropped 3 bases, with 17 bases sitting between them. CDR1 is MNHEY, CDR2 SMNVEV, per germline (reference sequence). The CDR3 DNA follows: TGTGCCAGCTCCTCGAACAGGGTTGGTGGGGCCAACGTCCTGACTTTC. Protein sequence: CASSSNRVGGANVLTF.

The chain has TRBV11-2 and TRBJ2-1; the match to TRBD2 covers 14 bases. The CDR3 loop spans 16 amino acids. After removal of 3 bases from V and 7 bases from J, the junction contained 5 bases not matched to a gene. Germline CDR1 and CDR2: SGHAT and FQNNGV. CDR3 in DNA: TGTGCCAGCAGCTTGGGACTAGCGGGAGTTTGGAATGAGCAGTTCTTC. Its protein product is CASSLGLAGVWNEQFF.

This clonotype has a handful of counts. CDR3 protein: CASSSGTSGREDEQFF. CDR3 coding DNA: TGTGCCAGCAGTTCCGGGACTAGCGGGAGGGAAGATGAGCAGTTCTTC. This chain joins TRBV12-3 or TRBV12-4 and TRBJ2-1; TRBD2 matches 16 bases. The ends lost 4 bases at V and 8 bases at J; junction bases unmatched: 5. There are 16 residues in the CDR3.

The V gene is TRBV20-1, the J gene TRBJ2-3; maybe TRBD1 (6 bases). The CDR3 loop spans 15 amino acids. With 0 bases removed from V and 0 bases from J, the gap between germline ends came to 10 bases. The germline CDR1 and CDR2 sequences are DFQATT and SNEGSKA (reference sequence). The CDR3 DNA reads TGCAGTGCTAGAGATTGGCAGGGGAGCACAGATACGCAGTATTTT. Protein sequence: CSARDWQGSTDTQYF.

V and J are TRBV5-1 and TRBJ2-2; 7 positions match TRBD1. This CDR3 region has 16 residues. J was trimmed by 5 bases and V by 1 base; bases with no gene match: 8. The V gene's germline CDR1 is SGHRS and CDR2 YFSETQ. Here the CDR3 DNA reads TGCGCCAGCAGCTTGTTGGGGACAGAGGGGACCGGGGAGCTGTTTTTT. This gives the protein CASSLLGTEGTGELFF. The variable domain in full, completed from reference TRBV5-1 and TRBJ2-2, reads KAGVTQTPRYLIKTRGQQVTLSCSPISGHRSVSWYQQTPGQGLQFLFEYFSETQRNKGNFPGRFSGRQFSNSRSEMNVSTLELGDSALYLCASSLLGTEGTGELFFGEGSRLTVL.

The chain couples TRBV9 to TRBJ1-1, with 10 bases lining up with TRBD1. Germline V gene data show CDR1 as SGDLS and CDR2 as YYNGEE. CDR3 length: 15 residues. V gave up 4 bases and J gave up 3 bases; unmatched junction bases: 6. The CDR3 DNA reads as TGTGCCAGCAGCCCGCGACAGGGGGCCGACACTGAAGCTTTCTTT. Protein sequence: CASSPRQGADTEAFF.

This chain joins TRBV20-1 and TRBJ1-5, with TRBD1 matching over 7 bases. This CDR3 spans 14 amino acids. Germline CDR1 DFQATT, CDR2 SNEGSKA (reference sequence). Unmatched junction bases numbered 7, after V lost 3 bases and J lost 5 bases. CDR3 sequence reads: CSARDGRGHQPQHF. In DNA form, the CDR3 reads TGCAGTGCTAGGGATGGAAGGGGGCATCAGCCCCAGCATTTT.

This clonotype has more than one count but fewer than ten. The chain combines TRBV12-3 or TRBV12-4 with TRBJ1-3; no clear D. Trimming took off 6 bases at V and 3 bases at J, with 9 bases between the two ends. The CDR3 has 13 amino acids. This chain's CDR3 is CASRQADGNTIYF. CDR3 nucleotides: TGTGCCAGCAGGCAGGCTGATGGAAACACCATATATTTT.

This clonotype occurred many times. The rearrangement links TRBV5-1 to TRBJ2-1; D gene uncertain. Germline V lookup: CDR1 SGHRS, CDR2 YFSETQ. Deletions cut 0 bases from V and 0 bases from J, with 7 bases between. The CDR3 sequence is 15 residues long. The CDR3: CASSLASSSYNEQFF. The CDR3 DNA is TGCGCCAGCAGCTTGGCCTCGAGCTCCTACAATGAGCAGTTCTTC.

The chain has TRBV12-3 or TRBV12-4 and TRBJ1-1; 7 nucleotides align to TRBD1. V was pared by 3 bases and J by 2 bases, with 3 bases of the junction left unmatched. The CDR3 consists of 14 residues. The CDR3 here is CASSFQGVNTEAFF. The DNA of the CDR3 is TGTGCCAGCAGTTTCCAGGGGGTTAACACTGAAGCTTTCTTT.

This clonotype showed up just a few times. The CDR3 loop is CASSPTTNQPQHF. CDR3 in DNA: TGTGCCAGCAGTCCGACGACGAATCAGCCCCAGCATTTT. The chain is built from TRBV12-3 or TRBV12-4 and TRBJ1-5; no firm D call. The V end was cut by 5 bases, the J end by 4 bases, with 9 bases between. The CDR3 consists of 13 residues.

This clonotype was detected only a few times. The J gene is TRBJ2-1, the V gene TRBV4-3; maybe TRBD2 (5 bases). CDR1 and CDR2 (germline): LGHNA, YSLEER. V lost 5 bases to trimming and J lost 5 bases, with 16 bases between them. CDR3 length: 15 amino acids. The CDR3 sequence is CASSSGRGWNNEQFF. CDR3 nucleotides: TGCGCCAGCAGCTCAGGCCGGGGTTGGAACAATGAGCAGTTCTTC.

This clonotype was found a few times. V usage is TRBV12-3 or TRBV12-4 and J usage is TRBJ1-4; D ambiguous. The CDR3 contains 14 residues. V was trimmed by 6 bases and J by 0 bases, leaving 8 bases between them. The CDR3 protein is CASRFTATNEKLFF. CDR3 DNA: TGTGCCAGCAGATTTACAGCAACTAATGAAAAACTGTTTTTT.

In this sample, this clonotype turned up a few times. The V and J genes are TRBV5-1 and TRBJ2-1; 8 bases are shared with TRBD1. After removal of 3 bases from V and 7 bases from J, the junction contained 12 bases not matched to a gene. The CDR3 consists of 16 residues. Per the germline V gene, CDR1 is SGHRS and CDR2 is YFSETQ. This CDR3 reads CASSSPTGVIRNEQFF. In DNA, the CDR3 is TGCGCCAGCAGCTCCCCGACAGGGGTCATTCGGAATGAGCAGTTCTTC. The complete variable domain, with remaining parts taken from reference TRBV5-1 and TRBJ2-1, reads KAGVTQTPRYLIKTRGQQVTLSCSPISGHRSVSWYQQTPGQGLQFLFEYFSETQRNKGNFPGRFSGRQFSNSRSEMNVSTLELGDSALYLCASSSPTGVIRNEQFFGPGTRLTVL.

This clonotype was found a few times. This chain connects TRBV9 to TRBJ2-2; a possible D gene is TRBD2 (5 bases). Trimming stripped 4 bases from V and 5 bases from J, with 9 bases between. CDR3 length: 13 residues. The germline V gene encodes CDR1 SGDLS and CDR2 YYNGEE. CDR3 in amino acids: CASSPGVTGELFF. CDR3 DNA sequence: TGTGCCAGCAGCCCCGGGGTGACCGGGGAGCTGTTTTTT.

This clonotype was found many times. This chain connects TRBV29-1 to TRBJ2-7; TRBD1 agrees at 11 bases. Germline-derived CDR1 and CDR2 are SQVTM and ANQGSEA. The CDR3 totals 14 residues. After removal of 6 bases from V and 5 bases from J, the junction contained 9 bases not matched to a gene. The CDR3 sequence is CSVNTGTGGNEQYF. In DNA, the CDR3 is TGCAGCGTAAATACCGGGACAGGGGGAAACGAGCAGTACTTC.

V and J are TRBV25-1 and TRBJ2-1; D possibly corresponds to TRBD2 (5 bases). The CDR3 runs to 17 residues. CDR1 is MGHDK and CDR2 is SYGVNS in the germline V gene. V was shortened by 4 bases and J by 3 bases, with 19 bases between the two germline ends. This CDR3 is CASSGTGGGKIYNEQFF. DNA for the CDR3: TGTGCCAGCAGTGGAACCGGAGGCGGAAAGATCTACAATGAGCAGTTCTTC.

This clonotype occurred many times. In DNA form, the CDR3 reads TGTGCCACCGCCAACCCCAGGGGAGATACGCAGTATTTT. Its protein product is CATANPRGDTQYF. The chain links TRBV24-1 to TRBJ2-3; D is perhaps TRBD1 (6 bases). The germline CDR1 and CDR2 sequences are KGHDR and SFDVKD. This CDR3 is built from 13 residues. Deletions cut 9 bases from V and 5 bases from J, with 14 bases between.

The chain links TRBV20-1 to TRBJ2-1; D is ambiguous. The V and J ends lost 3 bases and 5 bases respectively, with 8 bases between them. Germline V lookup: CDR1 DFQATT, CDR2 SNEGSKA (reference sequence). The CDR3 is 12 residues long. CDR3: CSASNADNEQFF. The CDR3 nucleotides read TGCAGTGCTAGTAACGCCGACAATGAGCAGTTCTTC.

This clonotype was counted ten times or more. J is TRBJ2-1 and V is TRBV29-1, with 11 bases fitting TRBD1. Germline assignment: CDR1 SQVTM and CDR2 ANQGSEA. With 0 bases clipped from V and 6 bases from J, the junction kept 7 bases outside the gene matches. CDR3 size: 16 residues. CDR3 in amino acids: CSVEDLGTGGINEQFF. The CDR3 bases are TGCAGCGTTGAAGACCTCGGGACAGGGGGAATCAATGAGCAGTTCTTC.

V gene TRBV6-4 combines with J gene TRBJ2-3; 7 bases fit TRBD1. The J segment lost 2 bases and the V segment lost 3 bases, leaving 5 bases of the junction unmatched. This CDR3 comprises 15 residues. Germline CDR1 MRHNA, CDR2 SNTAGT. The CDR3 reads CASSEQGTVTDTQYF. The CDR3 region has the DNA TGTGCCAGCAGTGAACAGGGGACCGTCACAGATACGCAGTATTTT.

This chain uses TRBV18 with TRBJ2-1; 11 nucleotides line up with TRBD1. The germline V gene encodes CDR1 KGHSH and CDR2 LQKENI. This CDR3 is 15 amino acids long. J gave up 7 bases and V 5 bases, and 7 bases lay outside the gene matches. The CDR3 sequence is CASSSGQGALNEQFF. The CDR3 bases are TGTGCCAGCTCATCCGGACAGGGGGCTTTAAATGAGCAGTTCTTC.

This clonotype was seen ten or more times. The J gene is TRBJ2-3, the V gene TRBV6-5; 9 bases line up with TRBD2. The CDR3 sequence is 15 residues long. Germline CDR1 is MNHEY and CDR2 is SVGAGI. V lost 2 bases to trimming and J lost 4 bases; unmatched junction nucleotides: 4. CDR3: CASSYRLAAADTQYF. The CDR3 coding sequence is TGTGCCAGCAGTTACCGACTAGCGGCCGCAGATACGCAGTATTTT.

This clonotype was detected many times. The CDR3 sequence: CSVEDGQNYGYTF. Here the CDR3 DNA reads TGCAGCGTTGAAGATGGACAGAACTATGGCTACACCTTC. This chain connects TRBV29-1 to TRBJ1-2, with D maybe TRBD1 (6 bases). The CDR3 covers 13 residues. Germline assignment: CDR1 SQVTM and CDR2 ANQGSEA. Between the trimmed V and J ends, which lost 0 bases and 2 bases, there was a span of 7 bases.